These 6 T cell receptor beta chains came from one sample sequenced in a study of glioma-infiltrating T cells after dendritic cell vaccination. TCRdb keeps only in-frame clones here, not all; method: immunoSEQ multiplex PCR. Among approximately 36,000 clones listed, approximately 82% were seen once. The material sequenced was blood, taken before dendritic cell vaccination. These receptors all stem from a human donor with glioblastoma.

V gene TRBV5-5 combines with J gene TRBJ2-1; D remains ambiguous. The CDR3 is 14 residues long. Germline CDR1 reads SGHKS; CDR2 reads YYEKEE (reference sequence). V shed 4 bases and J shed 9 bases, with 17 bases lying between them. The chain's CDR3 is CASSPGPGAREQFF. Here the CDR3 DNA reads TGTGCCAGCAGCCCCGGTCCGGGTGCCCGTGAGCAGTTCTTC.

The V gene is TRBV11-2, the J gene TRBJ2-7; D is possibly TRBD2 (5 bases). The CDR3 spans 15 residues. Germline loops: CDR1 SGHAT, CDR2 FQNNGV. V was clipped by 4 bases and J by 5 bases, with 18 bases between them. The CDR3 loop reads CASSSRGRRRDEQYF. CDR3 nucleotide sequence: TGTGCCAGCAGCTCTAGAGGGCGGCGGCGGGACGAGCAGTACTTC.

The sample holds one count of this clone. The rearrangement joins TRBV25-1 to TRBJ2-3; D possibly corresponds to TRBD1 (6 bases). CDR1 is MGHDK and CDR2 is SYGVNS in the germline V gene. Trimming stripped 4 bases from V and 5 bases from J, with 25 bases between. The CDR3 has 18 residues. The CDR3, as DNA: TGTGCCAGCAGTGGGCGGACAGACCCCGCGACTTGGCGAGATACGCAGTATTTT. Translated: CASSGRTDPATWRDTQYF.

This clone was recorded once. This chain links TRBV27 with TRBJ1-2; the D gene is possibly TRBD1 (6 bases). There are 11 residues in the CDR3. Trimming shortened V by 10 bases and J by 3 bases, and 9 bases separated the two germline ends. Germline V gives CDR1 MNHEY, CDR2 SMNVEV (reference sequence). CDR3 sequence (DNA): TGTGCCACACAGGGCTACTATGGCTACACCTTC. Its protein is CATQGYYGYTF.

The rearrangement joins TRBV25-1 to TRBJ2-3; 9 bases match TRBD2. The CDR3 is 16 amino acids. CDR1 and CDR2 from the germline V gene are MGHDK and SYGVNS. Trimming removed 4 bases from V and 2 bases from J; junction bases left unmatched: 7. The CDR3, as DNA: TGTGCCAGCAGTGCCCGAGCGGGGGGTAACACAGATACGCAGTATTTT. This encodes CASSARAGGNTDTQYF.

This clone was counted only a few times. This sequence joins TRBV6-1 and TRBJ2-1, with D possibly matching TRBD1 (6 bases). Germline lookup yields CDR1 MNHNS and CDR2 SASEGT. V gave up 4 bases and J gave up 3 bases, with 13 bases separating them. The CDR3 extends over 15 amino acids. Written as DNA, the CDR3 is TGTGCCAGCAGTGTGAGGGACATAGACTACAATGAGCAGTTCTTC. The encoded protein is CASSVRDIDYNEQFF.